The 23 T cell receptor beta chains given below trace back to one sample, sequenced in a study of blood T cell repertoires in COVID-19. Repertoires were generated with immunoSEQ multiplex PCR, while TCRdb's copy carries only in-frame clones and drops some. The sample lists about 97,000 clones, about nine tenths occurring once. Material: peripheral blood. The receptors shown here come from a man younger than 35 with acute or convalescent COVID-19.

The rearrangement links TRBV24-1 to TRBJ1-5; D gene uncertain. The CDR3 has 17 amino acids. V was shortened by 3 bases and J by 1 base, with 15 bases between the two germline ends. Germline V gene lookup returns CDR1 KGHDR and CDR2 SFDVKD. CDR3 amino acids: CATSDNTPPGSNQPQHF. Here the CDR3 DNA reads TGTGCCACCAGTGATAACACCCCCCCGGGAAGCAATCAGCCCCAGCATTTT.

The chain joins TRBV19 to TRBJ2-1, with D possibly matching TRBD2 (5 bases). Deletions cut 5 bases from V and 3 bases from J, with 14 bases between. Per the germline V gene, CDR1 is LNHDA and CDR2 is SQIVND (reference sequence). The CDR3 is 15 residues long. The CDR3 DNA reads TGTGCCAGTAGTCCCATCGGGGAGAGCTACAATGAGCAGTTCTTC. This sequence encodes CASSPIGESYNEQFF.

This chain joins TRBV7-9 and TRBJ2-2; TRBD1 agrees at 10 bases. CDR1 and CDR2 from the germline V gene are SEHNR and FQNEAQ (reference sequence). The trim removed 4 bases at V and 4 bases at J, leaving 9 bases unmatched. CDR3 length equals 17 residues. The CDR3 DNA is TGTGCCAGCAGCTCCCCCCCCGGGACAGGGGTCACCGGGGAGCTGTTTTTT. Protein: CASSSPPGTGVTGELFF.

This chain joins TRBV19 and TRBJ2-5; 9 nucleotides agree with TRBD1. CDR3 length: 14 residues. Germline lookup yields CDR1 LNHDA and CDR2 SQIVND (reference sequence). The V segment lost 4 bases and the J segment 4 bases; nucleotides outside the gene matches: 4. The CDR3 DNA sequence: TGTGCCAGTAGTAACCGGACAGGGGCAGAGACCCAGTACTTC. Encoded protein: CASSNRTGAETQYF.

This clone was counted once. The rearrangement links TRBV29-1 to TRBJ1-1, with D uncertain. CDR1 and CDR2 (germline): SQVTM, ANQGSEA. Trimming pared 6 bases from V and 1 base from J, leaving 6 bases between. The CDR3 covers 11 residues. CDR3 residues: CSVAENTEAFF. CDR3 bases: TGCAGCGTCGCGGAGAACACTGAAGCTTTCTTT.

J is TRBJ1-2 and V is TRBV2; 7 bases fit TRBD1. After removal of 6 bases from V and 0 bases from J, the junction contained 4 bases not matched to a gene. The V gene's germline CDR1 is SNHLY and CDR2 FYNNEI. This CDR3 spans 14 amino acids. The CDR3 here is CASSDGTANYGYTF. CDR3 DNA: TGTGCCAGCAGCGACGGGACAGCTAACTATGGCTACACCTTC.

In DNA form, the CDR3 reads TGTGCCACCAGCAGGGCGAGGGGGGGGACCAATGAAAAACTGTTTTTT. Amino acids: CATSRARGGTNEKLFF. The chain combines TRBV15 with TRBJ1-4, with D possibly matching TRBD1 (6 bases). The V gene's germline CDR1 is LNHNV and CDR2 YYDKDF (reference sequence). The CDR3 contains 16 residues. Between the trimmed V and J ends, which lost 3 bases and 5 bases, there was a span of 16 bases.

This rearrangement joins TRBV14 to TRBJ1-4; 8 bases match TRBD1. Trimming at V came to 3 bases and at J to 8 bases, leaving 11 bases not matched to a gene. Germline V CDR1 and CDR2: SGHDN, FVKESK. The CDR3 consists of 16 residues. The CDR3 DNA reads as TGTGCCAGCAGCCACCTCCAGACAGGGGAAGGAGAAAAACTGTTTTTT. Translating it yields CASSHLQTGEGEKLFF.

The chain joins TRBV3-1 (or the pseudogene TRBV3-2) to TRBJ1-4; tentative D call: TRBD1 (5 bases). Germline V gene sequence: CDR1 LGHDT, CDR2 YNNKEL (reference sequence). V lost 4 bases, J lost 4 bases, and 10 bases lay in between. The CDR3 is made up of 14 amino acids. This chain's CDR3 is CASSPRGGNEKLFF. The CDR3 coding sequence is TGTGCCAGCAGCCCCCGGGGGGGTAATGAAAAACTGTTTTTT.

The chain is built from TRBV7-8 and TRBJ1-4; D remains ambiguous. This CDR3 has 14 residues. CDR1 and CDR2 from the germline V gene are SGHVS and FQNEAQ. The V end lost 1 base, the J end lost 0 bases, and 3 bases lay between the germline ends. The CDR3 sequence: CASSLGTTNEKLFF. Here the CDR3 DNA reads TGTGCCAGCAGCTTAGGTACAACTAATGAAAAACTGTTTTTT. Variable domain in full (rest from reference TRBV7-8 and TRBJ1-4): GAGVSQSPRYKVAKRGQDVALRCDPISGHVSLFWYQQALGQGPEFLTYFQNEAQLDKSGLPSDRFFAERPEGSVSTLKIQRTQQEDSAVYLCASSLGTTNEKLFFGSGTQLSVL.

Here the CDR3 DNA reads TGTGCCAGCAGAATTCCACCCTCGCGGGGGCGGATCTATGGCTACACCTTC. This encodes CASRIPPSRGRIYGYTF. The chain is built from TRBV28 and TRBJ1-2; TRBD1 might be the D (6 bases). The CDR3 loop spans 17 amino acids. Germline V lookup: CDR1 MDHEN, CDR2 SYDVKM. Trimming removed 6 bases at V and 4 bases at J, with 24 bases between.

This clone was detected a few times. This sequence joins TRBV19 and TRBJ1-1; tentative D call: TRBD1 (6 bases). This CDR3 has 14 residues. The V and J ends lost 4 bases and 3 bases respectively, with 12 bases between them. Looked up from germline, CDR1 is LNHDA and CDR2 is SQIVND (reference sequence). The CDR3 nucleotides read TGTGCCAGTAGTACAATGGACAGATACACTGAAGCTTTCTTT. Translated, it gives CASSTMDRYTEAFF.

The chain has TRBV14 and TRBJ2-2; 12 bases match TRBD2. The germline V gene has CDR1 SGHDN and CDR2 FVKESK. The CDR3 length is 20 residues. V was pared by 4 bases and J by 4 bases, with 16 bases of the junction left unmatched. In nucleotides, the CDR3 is TGTGCCAGCAGCCGTAGACTAGCGGGAGTGTGGAACGCGGGCACCGGGGAGCTGTTTTTT. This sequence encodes CASSRRLAGVWNAGTGELFF.

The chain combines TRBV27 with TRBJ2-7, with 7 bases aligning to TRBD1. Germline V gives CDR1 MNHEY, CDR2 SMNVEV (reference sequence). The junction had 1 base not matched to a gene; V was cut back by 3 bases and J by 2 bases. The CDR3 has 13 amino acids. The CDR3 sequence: CASSFGQAYEQYF. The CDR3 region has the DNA TGTGCCAGCAGTTTCGGACAGGCCTACGAGCAGTACTTC.

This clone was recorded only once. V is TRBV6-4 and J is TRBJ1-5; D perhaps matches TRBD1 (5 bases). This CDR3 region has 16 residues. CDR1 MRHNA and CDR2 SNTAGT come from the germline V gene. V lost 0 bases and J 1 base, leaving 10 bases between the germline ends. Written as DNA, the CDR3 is TGTGCCAGCAGTGACTCGGGGGGGGGAAGCAATCAGCCCCAGCATTTT. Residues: CASSDSGGGSNQPQHF.

In nucleotides, the CDR3 is TGTGCCAGCAGTCAGGACAGGGGATTTGAGGACACTGAAGCTTTCTTT. Amino acid sequence: CASSQDRGFEDTEAFF. The chain carries TRBV2 and TRBJ1-1; 9 nucleotides align to TRBD1. There are 16 residues in the CDR3. V trimming: 5 bases; J trimming: 3 bases; junction bases outside the gene matches: 10. Germline V gives CDR1 SNHLY, CDR2 FYNNEI.

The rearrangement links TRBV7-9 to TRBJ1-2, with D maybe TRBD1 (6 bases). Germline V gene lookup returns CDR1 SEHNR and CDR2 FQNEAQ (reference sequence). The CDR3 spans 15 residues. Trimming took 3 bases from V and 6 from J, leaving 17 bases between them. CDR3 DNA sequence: TGTGCCAGCAGCTTGGACCTACTGGGGGCGAATGGCTACACCTTC. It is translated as CASSLDLLGANGYTF.

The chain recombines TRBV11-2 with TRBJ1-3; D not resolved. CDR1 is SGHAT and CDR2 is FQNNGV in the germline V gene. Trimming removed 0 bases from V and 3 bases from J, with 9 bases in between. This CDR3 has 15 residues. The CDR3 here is CASSLEFQIGNTIYF. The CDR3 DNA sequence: TGTGCCAGCAGCTTAGAATTTCAGATTGGAAACACCATATATTTT.

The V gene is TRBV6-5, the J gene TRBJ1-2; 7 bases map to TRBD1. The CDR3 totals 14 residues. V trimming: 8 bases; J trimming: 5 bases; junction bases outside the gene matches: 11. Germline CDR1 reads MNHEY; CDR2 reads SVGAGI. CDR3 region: CASYQTGQIYGYTF. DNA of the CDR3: TGTGCCAGCTATCAGACGGGACAGATATATGGCTACACCTTC.

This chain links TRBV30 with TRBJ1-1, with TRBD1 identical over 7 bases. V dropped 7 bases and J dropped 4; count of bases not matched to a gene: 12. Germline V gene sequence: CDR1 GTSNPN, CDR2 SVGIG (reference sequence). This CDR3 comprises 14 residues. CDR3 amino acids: CASRPTGLPTEAFF. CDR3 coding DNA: TGTGCCTCAAGACCGACAGGGCTCCCCACTGAAGCTTTCTTT.

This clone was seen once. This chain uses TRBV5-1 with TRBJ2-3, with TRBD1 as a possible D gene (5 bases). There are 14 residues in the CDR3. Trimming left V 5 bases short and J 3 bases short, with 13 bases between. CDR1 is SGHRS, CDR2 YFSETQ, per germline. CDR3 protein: CASRRAGMTDTQYF. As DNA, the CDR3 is TGCGCCAGCAGAAGGGCAGGGATGACAGATACGCAGTATTTT.

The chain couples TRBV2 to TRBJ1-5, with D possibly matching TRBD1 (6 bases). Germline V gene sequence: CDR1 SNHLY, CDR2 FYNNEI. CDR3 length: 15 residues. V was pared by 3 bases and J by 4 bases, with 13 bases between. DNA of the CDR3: TGTGCCAGCAGTGATTTGGACAGTCCTAATCAGCCCCAGCATTTT. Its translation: CASSDLDSPNQPQHF.

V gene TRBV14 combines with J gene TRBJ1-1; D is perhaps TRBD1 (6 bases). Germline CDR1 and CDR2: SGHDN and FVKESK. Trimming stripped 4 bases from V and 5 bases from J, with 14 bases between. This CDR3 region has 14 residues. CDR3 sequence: CASSRGGWLTEAFF. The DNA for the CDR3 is TGTGCCAGCAGCCGGGGGGGCTGGTTAACTGAAGCTTTCTTT.